This T cell receptor beta chain emerged from a study of T-cell reconstitution after alpha-beta-depleted transplantation in children. This clonotype was found a few times. TCRbeta library preparation incorporated unique molecular identifiers. Each CDR3 protein gets one entry after TCRdb re-called the PCR reads with MiXCR. This table has about 410,000 distinct CDR3 sequences, about 20% appearing once. CDR1 SQVTM and CDR2 ANQGSEA come from the germline V gene. J gave up 2 bases and V 7 bases, and 17 bases lay outside the gene matches. The CDR3 runs 18 residues. This clonotype was obtained from a human donor who donated a stem cell graft to a child with acute myeloid leukemia. This rearrangement joins TRBV29-1 to TRBJ2-2; 9 nucleotides line up with TRBD2. Sample: PBMCs from the stem cell graft donor, taken from the stem cell graft. The CDR3 here is CSAVGALFSGSNTGELFF. CDR3 DNA: TGCAGCGCAGTTGGGGCCCTATTTAGCGGGAGTAACACCGGGGAGCTGTTTTTT.